Given below is one T cell receptor beta chain in context. Participants reported their clinical history, and cohort assignment relied on those reports. Germline CDR1 reads MGHRA; CDR2 reads YSYEKL. V shed 2 bases, J shed 7 bases, and the junction held 5 bases outside the gene matches. This CDR3 spans 14 amino acids. As originally analysed: Using reference gene primer amplification, nucleated cell counts were estimated. TCRdb's copy holds only in-frame clones and misses some; the assay was immunoSEQ multiplex PCR. That table gives V, J and clone size, and the DNA gave D and trimming. The data contain about 200,000 clones, 75% to 90% of them seen just once; the ten biggest clones take up over 15%. This record comes from a study of blood T cell repertoires in COVID-19. Turning to the study itself: In each case, the material was cDNA or gDNA derived from T cells, B-cell-depleted T cells, or PBMCs.

The V call is TRBV4-1, the J call TRBJ1-2, with 9 positions matching TRBD1. The receptor was isolated from a man aged 40-49 years who had recovered from COVID-19. Sequenced input: PBMCs or T cells enriched from blood (not recorded which). The CDR3 region has the DNA TGCGCCAGCAGCCAAAGGACAGGGGCTAGTGGCTACACCTTC. Translation: CASSQRTGASGYTF.